The entry below describes one TCR beta chain. Its antigen is still unknown. This sample was included in a study of cytotoxic CD8 clonotypes in ibrutinib-treated CLL. Study-wide findings and caveats: Clonality at baseline surpassed age-matched healthy donors and tracked circulating CD8+ T-cell counts. The study found clonality rose at ibrutinib response, then fell toward baseline at progression. Progressing patients had sampling times that differed from those of sustained-remission patients.

Germline CDR1 reads LNHNV; CDR2 reads YYDKDF (reference sequence). The ends were cut back, 5 bases at V and 8 bases at J, with 18 bases in the middle. This CDR3 spans 14 amino acids. A 1 in 200,000 to 1 in 1 million T cell depth was the sequencing target. The protocol was immunoSEQ multiplex PCR, while the TCRdb copy is restricted to in-frame clones and leaves out a portion. This table holds about 300,000 clones, roughly four fifths found once. The genes are TRBV15 and TRBJ1-2, with D unclear. The clonotype was recovered from a human donor with chronic lymphocytic leukemia. The sample in question was PBMCs, obtained at disease progression, from a patient treated with ibrutinib. CDR3 DNA sequence: TGTGCCACCAGCCGAGGACCTTCTTGGAAAGGCTACACCTTC. It encodes CATSRGPSWKGYTF. Full variable domain (remainder filled in from reference TRBV15 and TRBJ1-2): DAMVIQNPRYQVTQFGKPVTLSCSQTLNHNVMYWYQQKSSQAPKLLFHYYDKDFNNEADTPDNFQSRRPNTSFCFLDIRSPGLGDTAMYLCATSRGPSWKGYTFGSGTRLTVV.